These T cell receptor beta chains were read from a single sample in a study of PD-L1 blockade in urothelial cancer. Profiled with immunoSEQ multiplex PCR; TCRdb holds only in-frame clones, not every one. The sample has roughly 95,000 clones; around 86% are singletons. The input for sequencing was PBMCs, taken around atezolizumab (anti-PD-L1) treatment. The receptors were gathered from a man in his 60s with urothelial cancer. The CDR3 runs from the conserved cysteine through the conserved F or W. D genes are given only for firm matches. Clone size is not always given. Where it is, it says once, few, many or a class for expanded clones.

j_call v_call d_call clone_size cdr3_aa cdr3_nt
TRBJ2-2 TRBV9 . once CASSVEIGNGELFF TGTGCCAGCAGCGTAGAAATCGGGAACGGGGAGCTGTTTTTT
TRBJ2-2 TRBV10-1 . . CASSEYGTPYGSNTGELFF TGCGCCAGCAGTGAGTATGGGACACCCTACGGCAGCAACACCGGGGAGCTGTTTTTT
TRBJ2-7 TRBV6-5 TRBD2 once CASSGGLARAYEQYF TGTGCCAGCAGTGGCGGACTAGCGCGAGCCTACGAGCAGTACTTC
TRBJ2-5 TRBV27 TRBD1 . CASSPPGQLQETQYF TGTGCCAGCAGTCCCCCGGGACAGCTCCAAGAGACCCAGTACTTC
TRBJ2-1 TRBV19 . . CASSAEKLWNEQFF TGTGCCAGTAGTGCCGAGAAGTTATGGAATGAGCAGTTCTTC
TRBJ2-7 TRBV11-1 TRBD1 . CASSSFNRDRSYEQYF TGTGCCAGCAGCTCCTTCAACCGGGACAGGTCCTACGAGCAGTACTTC
TRBJ1-4 TRBV2 TRBD1 . CATTGTGFPKLFF TGTGCCACCACCGGGACAGGGTTCCCAAAACTGTTTTTT
TRBJ1-1 TRBV10-3 TRBD1 . CAIRTDRGLTEAFF TGTGCCATCAGAACAGACAGGGGGCTAACTGAAGCTTTCTTT
TRBJ1-2 TRBV6-7 TRBD1 . CASSYLDRPRGYTF TGTGCCAGCAGTTACTTGGACAGGCCCAGAGGCTACACCTTC
TRBJ1-1 TRBV5-6 . . CASSLGPGVNTEAFF TGTGCCAGCAGCTTGGGCCCAGGGGTTAACACTGAAGCTTTCTTT
TRBJ2-1 TRBV29-1 TRBD1 few CSVYRGGDEQFF TGCAGCGTATACAGGGGTGGCGATGAGCAGTTCTTC
TRBJ1-3 TRBV7-8 . . CASSLGTTGNTIYF TGTGCCAGCAGCTTAGGGACAACTGGAAACACCATATATTTT
TRBJ2-5 TRBV5-1 TRBD1 . CASNPRTGLETQYF TGCGCCAGCAACCCCCGGACAGGCTTAGAGACCCAGTACTTC
TRBJ2-1 TRBV6-6 TRBD2 . CASSLPTSGRFDEQFF TGTGCCAGCAGCTTACCGACTAGCGGGAGGTTCGATGAGCAGTTCTTC
TRBJ2-2 TRBV2 TRBD1 . CASSGTVSNTGELFF TGTGCCAGCAGCGGGACAGTTTCGAACACCGGGGAGCTGTTTTTT
TRBJ2-5 TRBV15 TRBD1 once CATSREDRGLETQYF TGTGCCACCAGCAGAGAAGACAGGGGGTTGGAGACCCAGTACTTC
TRBJ2-5 TRBV11-2 TRBD2 . CASTRGSSGVRETQYF TGTGCCAGCACCCGAGGGTCTAGCGGGGTGAGGGAGACCCAGTACTTC
TRBJ1-4 TRBV19 . . CASSMSGDGEKLFF TGTGCCAGTAGTATGTCGGGTGACGGTGAAAAACTGTTTTTT
TRBJ2-5 TRBV11-2 TRBD2 once CASSEGVAGEEETQYF TGTGCCAGCAGCGAAGGAGTAGCGGGAGAGGAAGAGACCCAGTACTTC
TRBJ1-2 TRBV2 TRBD1 . CASSEVKGARGYTF TGTGCCAGCAGTGAAGTGAAGGGGGCGCGAGGCTACACCTTC
TRBJ2-3 TRBV13 TRBD2 . CASSLGLAGRGDTQYF TGTGCCAGCAGCTTAGGACTAGCGGGGAGGGGAGATACGCAGTATTTT
TRBJ1-2 TRBV19 . . CASSFPVASYGYTF TGTGCCAGTAGTTTTCCTGTGGCTAGCTATGGCTACACCTTC
TRBJ1-4 TRBV27 . . CASGGSGAREKLFF TGTGCCAGCGGGGGGTCTGGGGCGAGGGAAAAACTGTTTTTT
TRBJ1-2 TRBV28 TRBD1 . CAGESKTGQGLYGYTF TGTGCCGGGGAATCGAAAACGGGACAGGGCCTCTATGGCTACACCTTC
TRBJ2-1 TRBV5-1 . . CASSLSDEGYNEQFF TGCGCCAGCAGCTTGAGCGACGAGGGCTACAATGAGCAGTTCTTC
TRBJ2-3 TRBV28 . . CASTTLQGNPSTDTQYF TGTGCCAGCACCACGCTACAGGGAAATCCTAGCACAGATACGCAGTATTTT
TRBJ1-4 TRBV18 . . CASSPYGEKLFF TGTGCCAGCTCACCCTACGGGGAAAAACTGTTTTTT